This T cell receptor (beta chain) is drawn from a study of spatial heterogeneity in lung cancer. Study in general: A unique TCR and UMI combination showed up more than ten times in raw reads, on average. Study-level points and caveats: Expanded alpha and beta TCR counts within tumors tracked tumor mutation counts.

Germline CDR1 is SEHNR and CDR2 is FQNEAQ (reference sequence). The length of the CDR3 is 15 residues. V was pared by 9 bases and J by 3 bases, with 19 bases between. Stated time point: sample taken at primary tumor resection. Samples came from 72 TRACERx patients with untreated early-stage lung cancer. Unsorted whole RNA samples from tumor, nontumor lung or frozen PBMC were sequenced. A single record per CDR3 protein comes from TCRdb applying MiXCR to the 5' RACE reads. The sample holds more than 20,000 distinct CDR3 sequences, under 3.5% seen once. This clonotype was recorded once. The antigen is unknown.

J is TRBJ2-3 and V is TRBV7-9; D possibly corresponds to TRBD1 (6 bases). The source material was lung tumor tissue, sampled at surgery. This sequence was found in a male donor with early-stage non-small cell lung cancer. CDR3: CASLAGVLYTDTQYF. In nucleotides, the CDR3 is TGTGCCAGTCTCGCAGGGGTCCTATATACAGATACGCAGTATTTT.